What follows describes a single T cell receptor beta chain. Its antigen is not known. Clones were read by immunoSEQ multiplex PCR, and TCRdb kept only the in-frame ones, dropping some. The sample lists some 43,000 clones; more than 85% were seen once. The CDR3 covers 16 residues. With 4 bases clipped from V and 6 bases from J, the junction kept 6 bases outside the gene matches. CDR1 SGHRS and CDR2 YFSETQ come from the germline V gene. This specimen belongs to a study of neoadjuvant nivolumab and ipilimumab in lung cancer. Study-level results: TCR richness and clonality were higher in tumors than adjacent uninvolved lung.

The rearrangement joins TRBV5-1 to TRBJ2-3; 15 bases map to TRBD2. This sequence originates from an adult with non-small cell lung cancer. Some clones in this sample may be carry-over from other donors' samples. Sequencing used blood, obtained before neoadjuvant nivolumab, alone or with ipilimumab. The CDR3 DNA follows: TGCGCCAGCAGCGCGGGACTAGCGGGAGGAGGGGATACGCAGTATTTT. It codes for CASSAGLAGGGDTQYF.